The 5 T cell receptor beta chains presented below share a single source sample, sequenced in a study of early T cells in non-severe SARS-CoV-2 infection. TCRdb ran MiXCR on the 5' RACE reads and lists one entry per CDR3 protein. The table lists fewer than 100,000 distinct CDR3 sequences, around 17% of them singletons. Input material: whole blood. These receptors all stem from an adult who was a healthcare worker with PCR-confirmed SARS-CoV-2 infection or an uninfected control (not recorded which).

The chain links TRBV12-2 to TRBJ2-7; the D segment call TRBD1 is taken from the table without a DNA check. TRBV12-2 corresponds to a pseudogene. This CDR3 region has 16 residues. The CDR3 DNA reads TGTGCAAGTCGCACGCCCCGGGCCGGCGGAGGGTACGAGCAGTACTTC. This sequence encodes CASRTPRAGGGYEQYF.

This clonotype was recorded at least ten times. The V and J genes are TRBV12-5 and TRBJ2-2, with a weak D call TRBD2 (6 bases). V was shortened by 2 bases and J by 0 bases, with 13 bases between the two germline ends. Germline-derived CDR1 and CDR2 are LGHNT and FRNRAP. The length of the CDR3 is 17 residues. CDR3 region: CASGLNVREPNTGELFF. The CDR3 DNA follows: TGTGCTAGTGGTTTGAACGTACGGGAGCCGAACACCGGGGAGCTGTTTTTT.

The chain carries TRBV7-3 and TRBJ2-6; D not resolved. CDR1 and CDR2 (germline): SGHTA, FQGTGA. This CDR3 is 15 amino acids long. The ends were cut back, 5 bases at V and 0 bases at J, with 8 bases in the middle. The CDR3 coding sequence is TGTGCCAGCAGCCCCGGCCTCTCTGGGGCCAACGTCCTGACTTTC. This translates into CASSPGLSGANVLTF.

The chain joins TRBV12-3 or TRBV12-4 to TRBJ2-1; 9 positions agree with TRBD1. CDR3 length equals 15 residues. The V gene end was trimmed by 3 bases and the J gene end by 2 bases; junction bases not matched to a gene: 2. The CDR3 DNA sequence: TGTGCCAGCAGTTTCGGACAGGGGACCTACAATGAGCAGTTCTTC. Translating it yields CASSFGQGTYNEQFF.

The rearrangement links TRBV7-2 to TRBJ2-1; D uncertain. CDR3 length equals 10 residues. Germline V gene data show CDR1 as SGHTA and CDR2 as FQGNSA. Between the trimmed V and J ends, which lost 6 bases and 10 bases, there was a span of 7 bases. Here the CDR3 DNA reads TGTGCCAGCAGTTTAAGGGAGCAGTTCTTC. Encoded protein: CASSLREQFF.